This T cell receptor beta chain was recovered during a study of response to subunit inactivated influenza vaccine. TCRdb processed the RT-PCR reads anew with MiXCR; each CDR3 protein has one entry. The sample yields fewer than 650,000 distinct CDR3 sequences, 10% to 15% seen once. This clonotype was seen a few times. Its antigen is still unknown. Study-level results: A suggestion made by the authors is that each seasonal influenza vaccination recruits few new T cells.

The material sequenced was PBMCs from blood, taken 40 to 50 days after vaccination. The sequence was collected from a man aged 45-65 years who received an inactivated influenza vaccine.

This CDR3 is CASSSDRGRGGYTF. The CDR3 nucleotides read TGCGCCAGCAGCTCGGACAGGGGGCGAGGTGGCTACACCTTC. The chain joins TRBV5-1 to TRBJ1-2, with 11 bases matching TRBD1. V shed 3 bases and J 7 bases; nucleotides not matched to a gene: 5. CDR3 length equals 14 residues. Germline V gives CDR1 SGHRS, CDR2 YFSETQ.